This TCR beta chain comes out of a study of blood T cell repertoires in COVID-19. TCRdb keeps only in-frame clones here, not all; method: immunoSEQ multiplex PCR. The repertoire consists of around 66,000 clones, with around 87% occurring once and the leading ten covering over 6.5%. Germline lookup yields CDR1 SGHAT and CDR2 FQNNGV. The CDR3 has 14 amino acids. Losses at the gene ends were 3 bases for V and 2 bases for J; bases not matched to a gene: 3. This sequence was found in a man aged 55 to 70 with acute or convalescent COVID-19. The chain recombines TRBV11-2 with TRBJ2-7, with 8 bases that match TRBD2. Sample: peripheral blood. The CDR3 loop is CASSLAGGTYEQYF. The CDR3 bases are TGTGCCAGCAGCTTGGCGGGGGGAACCTACGAGCAGTACTTC.